One T cell receptor beta chain is described in this entry. Its antigen is unidentified. The CDR3 has 14 amino acids. CDR1 is MNHEY, CDR2 SVGAGI, per germline. V shed 1 base and J 8 bases; nucleotides not matched to a gene: 2. This specimen belongs to a study of cytomegalovirus exposure and HLA in healthy donors. Notes on the study in general: Previous analysis showed most TCR beta V segments were productive about 90% or about 30% of the time. A reported reduction in N-insertions relative to the roughly 610-donor mean was seen in an Asian-associated ancestry cluster in a later analysis. Researchers counted 164 TCR beta chains as cytomegalovirus-associated.

The PCR was carried out with 60 Vbeta primers and 13 Jbeta primers. Original processing methods: An analysis that came later counted 70 million to 100 million unique TCR beta chains, around 10 million shared. Some clones are missing from TCRdb's copy, which holds only in-frame ones; the method was immunoSEQ multiplex PCR. V, J and clone size reflect that table, while D and trimming were determined from the DNA. This sample lists about 46,000 clones; its ten largest clones have more than 0.95%. Material for sequencing was PBMCs. This clonotype originated in a woman in her thirties or forties in good health and CMV-seronegative. V and J are TRBV6-5 and TRBJ2-3; 11 bases line up with TRBD2. The CDR3 reads CASSYYGTSGTQYF. The CDR3 nucleotides read TGTGCCAGCAGTTACTACGGGACTAGCGGTACGCAGTATTTT.